One sample yielded the 31 T cell receptor beta chains listed below, sequenced in a study of blood T cell repertoires in COVID-19. Sequencing was performed with immunoSEQ multiplex PCR; in TCRdb, only in-frame clones are kept and a portion is missing. The data show 250,000 to 300,000 clones, about 86% seen once. The sample comprised peripheral blood. Receptors originate from a woman aged 60-75 years with active or convalescent COVID-19.

The J gene is TRBJ1-2, the V gene TRBV3-1 (or the pseudogene TRBV3-2), with 8 bases lining up with TRBD1. The length of the CDR3 is 15 residues. After removal of 0 bases from V and 8 bases from J, the junction contained 8 bases not matched to a gene. CDR1 and CDR2 (germline): LGHDT, YNNKEL (reference sequence). The CDR3 sequence: CASSQDRQGAEGYTF. As DNA, the CDR3 is TGTGCCAGCAGCCAAGATCGGCAGGGGGCGGAAGGCTACACCTTC.

V and J are TRBV5-1 and TRBJ2-3, with a tentative D call TRBD1 (5 bases). Germline values: CDR1 SGHRS, CDR2 YFSETQ. The CDR3 loop spans 14 amino acids. The V end lost 3 bases, the J end lost 3 bases, and 11 bases lay between the germline ends. CDR3 sequence reads: CASSSGGATDTQYF. The DNA for the CDR3 is TGCGCCAGCAGCTCGGGTGGGGCGACAGATACGCAGTATTTT. The full variable domain, completed using reference TRBV5-1 and TRBJ2-3, is KAGVTQTPRYLIKTRGQQVTLSCSPISGHRSVSWYQQTPGQGLQFLFEYFSETQRNKGNFPGRFSGRQFSNSRSEMNVSTLELGDSALYLCASSSGGATDTQYFGPGTRLTVL.

The chain carries TRBV2 and TRBJ2-6, with TRBD1 matching over 8 bases. V was clipped by 3 bases and J by 3 bases; unmatched bases: 10. Germline CDR1 is SNHLY and CDR2 is FYNNEI. The length of the CDR3 is 18 residues. The CDR3 protein is CASSDGQGVLGGANVLTF. In DNA form, the CDR3 reads TGTGCCAGCAGTGACGGACAGGGCGTTCTTGGTGGGGCCAACGTCCTGACTTTC.

Comments on this clone: Within the sample, other DNA sequences also encode this same CDR3. The chain employs TRBV6-5 and TRBJ2-5, with D possibly matching TRBD2 (7 bases). Between the trimmed V and J ends, which lost 2 bases and 4 bases, there was a span of 8 bases. The CDR3 totals 13 residues. The germline gives CDR1 MNHEY, CDR2 SVGAGI. CDR3 nucleotides: TGTGCCAGCAGTTACGGGGGGGCAGAGACCCAGTACTTC. Its translation: CASSYGGAETQYF.

V usage is TRBV6-6 and J usage is TRBJ1-2; 10 bases match TRBD1. V shed 6 bases and J 5 bases; nucleotides not matched to a gene: 6. CDR1 and CDR2 from the germline V gene are MNHNY and SVGAGI (reference sequence). The CDR3 runs to 14 residues. CDR3 DNA: TGTGCCAGCAGACGGACAGGGGGAGGATATGGCTACACCTTC. Residues: CASRRTGGGYGYTF.

This sequence joins TRBV7-2 and TRBJ1-2; D gene uncertain. The germline gives CDR1 SGHTA, CDR2 FQGNSA. V lost 1 base and J lost 4, with 13 bases in between. CDR3 length: 15 residues. The CDR3 reads CASSLDGAGSYGYTF. Written as DNA, the CDR3 is TGTGCCAGCAGCTTAGATGGAGCCGGATCCTATGGCTACACCTTC.

This rearrangement joins TRBV28 to TRBJ1-5, with D uncertain. The CDR3 is 14 amino acids. From germline, CDR1 is MDHEN and CDR2 SYDVKM. V was cut by 4 bases and J by 2 bases, with 9 bases left in between. DNA of the CDR3: TGTGCCAGCAGTTCGAGTGGAGGCAATCAGCCCCAGCATTTT. The encoded protein is CASSSSGGNQPQHF. The variable domain in full, completed from reference TRBV28 and TRBJ1-5, reads DVKVTQSSRYLVKRTGEKVFLECVQDMDHENMFWYRQDPGLGLRLIYFSYDVKMKEKGDIPEGYSVSREKKERFSLILESASTNQTSMYLCASSSSGGNQPQHFGDGTRLSIL.

The chain is built from TRBV6-6 and TRBJ2-1; weak D call: TRBD1 (5 bases). CDR3 size: 12 residues. Trimming removed 5 bases from V and 11 bases from J, with 13 bases in between. Germline assignment: CDR1 MNHNY and CDR2 SVGAGI (reference sequence). CDR3 nucleotide sequence: TGTGCCAGCAGTCGCCTGCCAGGGCAGCAGTTCTTC. Its protein product is CASSRLPGQQFF.

This clone was seen more than once but under ten times. V gene TRBV7-9 combines with J gene TRBJ2-3, with a tentative D call TRBD2 (5 bases). The V gene's germline CDR1 is SEHNR and CDR2 FQNEAQ (reference sequence). V dropped 8 bases and J dropped 1 base, with 7 bases sitting between them. This CDR3 region has 12 residues. CDR3 DNA: TGTGCCAGCGGACTCCGCACAGATACGCAGTATTTT. This translates into CASGLRTDTQYF.

The V gene is TRBV13, the J gene TRBJ2-7; 7 bases are a match to TRBD1. This CDR3 is 16 amino acids long. CDR1 is PRHDT and CDR2 is FYEKMQ in the germline V gene (reference sequence). J lost 2 bases, V lost 1 base, and 8 bases had no gene match. DNA for the CDR3: TGTGCCAGCAGCTTAGTGAGACAGGGTCTAACCTACGAGCAGTACTTC. Its protein product is CASSLVRQGLTYEQYF.

The rearrangement joins TRBV18 to TRBJ2-7, with a tentative D call TRBD1 (6 bases). Germline lookup yields CDR1 KGHSH and CDR2 LQKENI. This CDR3 has 14 residues. Trimming shortened V by 2 bases and J by 3 bases, and 11 bases separated the two germline ends. CDR3 amino acids: CASSPSETGYEQYF. Here the CDR3 DNA reads TGTGCCAGCTCACCAAGTGAGACAGGCTACGAGCAGTACTTC.

This chain links TRBV4-2 with TRBJ2-7, with TRBD2 matching 11 bases. From germline, CDR1 is LGHNA and CDR2 YNFKEQ. The length of the CDR3 is 16 residues. V lost 3 bases and J lost 3; bases outside the gene matches: 7. The CDR3 here is CASSQVGTSGYYEQYF. The CDR3 DNA is TGTGCCAGCAGCCAGGTCGGGACTAGCGGCTACTACGAGCAGTACTTC.

The rearrangement uses TRBV7-3 and TRBJ1-2; unclear D gene. Between the trimmed V and J ends, which lost 2 bases and 3 bases, there was a span of 16 bases. CDR1 and CDR2 from the germline V gene are SGHTA and FQGTGA. The CDR3 totals 16 residues. The chain's CDR3 is CASSLSPAQVDYGYTF. The CDR3 coding sequence is TGTGCCAGCAGCTTATCCCCGGCTCAGGTTGACTATGGCTACACCTTC.

This clone turned up a few times. J is TRBJ1-3 and V is TRBV11-2; D ambiguous. This CDR3 is built from 16 residues. Looked up from germline, CDR1 is SGHAT and CDR2 is FQNNGV. Trimming removed 5 bases at V and 0 bases at J, with 14 bases between. CDR3 nucleotides: TGTGCCAGCAGCCAGAGGGAGCGGTACTCTGGAAACACCATATATTTT. Protein: CASSQRERYSGNTIYF.

This rearrangement joins TRBV25-1 to TRBJ2-2; 10 nucleotides agree with TRBD1. J gave up 2 bases and V 4 bases, and 7 bases lay outside the gene matches. Germline V gene sequence: CDR1 MGHDK, CDR2 SYGVNS. This CDR3 is 17 amino acids long. The CDR3 DNA follows: TGTGCCAGCAGTGGAACTCGGGACAGGGGAAACACCGGGGAGCTGTTTTTT. Translating gives CASSGTRDRGNTGELFF. The full variable domain, in which reference TRBV25-1 and TRBJ2-2 provide the parts outside the CDR3, is EADIYQTPRYLVIGTGKKITLECSQTMGHDKMYWYQQDPGMELHLIHYSYGVNSTEKGDLSSESTVSRIRTEHFPLTLESARPSHTSQYLCASSGTRDRGNTGELFFGEGSRLTVL.

The J gene is TRBJ1-2, the V gene TRBV7-8; D may be TRBD1 (5 bases). The CDR3 sequence is 14 residues long. Trimming removed 0 bases at V and 8 bases at J, with 13 bases between. Per the germline V gene, CDR1 is SGHVS and CDR2 is FQNEAQ. CDR3 in DNA: TGTGCCAGCAGCTTAGCGGGGGGATTTGGCGGCTACACCTTC. Its protein product is CASSLAGGFGGYTF.

The J gene is TRBJ2-1, the V gene TRBV7-3; TRBD1 matches at 10 bases. The V segment lost 6 bases and the J segment 2 bases; nucleotides outside the gene matches: 4. The CDR3 covers 15 residues. Per the germline V gene, CDR1 is SGHTA and CDR2 is FQGTGA. DNA of the CDR3: TGTGCCAGCAGTCCGGACAGGGGGACCTACAATGAGCAGTTCTTC. Translating gives CASSPDRGTYNEQFF.

The rearrangement links TRBV5-8 to TRBJ2-2; 8 positions match TRBD1. V was clipped by 4 bases and J by 2 bases; unmatched bases: 10. CDR1 SGHTS and CDR2 YDEGEE come from the germline V gene. This CDR3 has 17 residues. CDR3 coding DNA: TGTGCCAGCAGCGGCCCCCGGGACAGGACTAACACCGGGGAGCTGTTTTTT. Its protein is CASSGPRDRTNTGELFF. Full variable domain (outside the CDR3, taken from reference TRBV5-8 and TRBJ2-2): EAGVTQSPTHLIKTRGQQATLRCSPISGHTSVYWYQQALGLGLQFLLWYDEGEERNRGNFPPRFSGRQFPNYSSELNVNALELEDSALYLCASSGPRDRTNTGELFFGEGSRLTVL.

This clone has only one observation. The chain uses TRBV6-5 and TRBJ2-1; TRBD1 matches 9 bases. V trimming: 5 bases; J trimming: 6 bases; junction bases outside the gene matches: 5. The germline CDR1 and CDR2 sequences are MNHEY and SVGAGI. This CDR3 is built from 14 residues. The CDR3 sequence is CASSKDRGGNEQFF. The CDR3 DNA reads TGTGCCAGCAGTAAGGACAGGGGTGGCAATGAGCAGTTCTTC.

This clone was observed at least ten times. The gene calls are TRBV13 and TRBJ2-3; D not certain. Looked up from germline, CDR1 is PRHDT and CDR2 is FYEKMQ (reference sequence). The V gene lost 1 base and the J gene lost 5 bases, with 4 bases spanning the gap. The CDR3 runs 12 residues. This CDR3 reads CASSLAVDTQYF. For the CDR3, the DNA is TGTGCCAGCAGCTTAGCTGTAGATACGCAGTATTTT.

The chain joins TRBV19 to TRBJ1-2, with 7 bases identical to TRBD1. Germline CDR1 LNHDA, CDR2 SQIVND (reference sequence). This CDR3 comprises 13 residues. The V segment lost 5 bases and the J segment 5 bases; nucleotides outside the gene matches: 5. The CDR3 region has the DNA TGTGCCAGTAGTCGGACAGGCGATTATGGCTACACCTTC. This gives the protein CASSRTGDYGYTF. Full variable domain (rest looked up from reference TRBV19 and TRBJ1-2): DGGITQSPKYLFRKEGQNVTLSCEQNLNHDAMYWYRQDPGQGLRLIYYSQIVNDFQKGDIAEGYSVSREKKESFPLTVTSAQKNPTAFYLCASSRTGDYGYTFGSGTRLTVV.

The V gene is TRBV5-6, the J gene TRBJ1-3, with TRBD1 as a possible D gene (5 bases). The germline V gene encodes CDR1 SGHDT and CDR2 YYEEEE. V lost 4 bases and J lost 2, with 7 bases in between. This CDR3 is built from 13 residues. The CDR3 DNA follows: TGTGCCAGCAGCCAAGGGGCTGGAAACACCATATATTTT. It yields the protein CASSQGAGNTIYF.

J is TRBJ1-1 and V is TRBV5-1, with 7 positions matching TRBD1. The CDR3 loop spans 14 amino acids. J gave up 3 bases and V 4 bases, and 6 bases lay outside the gene matches. Per germline, CDR1 SGHRS and CDR2 YFSETQ. The CDR3 nucleotides are TGCGCCAGCAGCCCGAGACAGGGCGACACTGAAGCTTTCTTT. Translated: CASSPRQGDTEAFF.

The genes are TRBV25-1 and TRBJ1-2; 7 bases align to TRBD1. Germline values: CDR1 MGHDK, CDR2 SYGVNS. This CDR3 region has 13 residues. V lost 4 bases, J lost 4 bases, and 3 bases stayed unmatched. DNA of the CDR3: TGTGCCAGCAGTGGGACAGGCCGCTATGGCTACACCTTC. Translated, it gives CASSGTGRYGYTF.

The chain links TRBV2 to TRBJ1-2, with a weak D call TRBD1 (6 bases). CDR1 and CDR2 (germline): SNHLY, FYNNEI. Trimming stripped 6 bases from V and 7 bases from J, with 12 bases between. The CDR3 has 12 residues. As DNA, the CDR3 is TGTGCCAGCAGGGCAACAGGGATTGGCTACACCTTC. Residues: CASRATGIGYTF.

This chain connects TRBV27 to TRBJ1-6; 10 bases line up with TRBD1. There are 16 residues in the CDR3. Germline CDR1 and CDR2: MNHEY and SMNVEV (reference sequence). The trim removed 5 bases at V and 9 bases at J, leaving 10 bases unmatched. The CDR3 here is CASSPSTGGAGSPLHF. The CDR3, as DNA: TGTGCCAGCAGTCCGTCGACAGGGGGCGCGGGTTCACCCCTCCACTTT.

This clone was detected ten times or more. V gene TRBV14 combines with J gene TRBJ1-4; perhaps TRBD1 as D (6 bases). Trimming took off 6 bases at V and 1 base at J, with 9 bases between the two ends. Germline CDR1 reads SGHDN; CDR2 reads FVKESK. This CDR3 has 14 residues. The CDR3 sequence is CASRARGTNEKLFF. The DNA for the CDR3 is TGTGCCAGCAGGGCCAGGGGAACTAATGAAAAACTGTTTTTT.

V usage is TRBV19 and J usage is TRBJ1-5; 8 bases are shared with TRBD1. CDR1 is LNHDA, CDR2 SQIVND, per germline (reference sequence). CDR3 length: 16 amino acids. V was pared by 4 bases and J by 7 bases, with 12 bases of the junction left unmatched. The CDR3 protein is CASSTRLQGAGQPQHF. The CDR3 region has the DNA TGTGCCAGTAGTACCCGCTTGCAGGGGGCAGGGCAGCCCCAGCATTTT. The whole variable domain, filled in from reference TRBV19 and TRBJ1-5, reads DGGITQSPKYLFRKEGQNVTLSCEQNLNHDAMYWYRQDPGQGLRLIYYSQIVNDFQKGDIAEGYSVSREKKESFPLTVTSAQKNPTAFYLCASSTRLQGAGQPQHFGDGTRLSIL.

In this sample, this clone turned up once. Germline and junction disagree at one end, which may indicate a read error. This chain links TRBV15 with TRBJ1-1, with D possibly TRBD1 on 6 matching bases. This CDR3 comprises 13 residues. In germline, CDR1 is LNHNV, CDR2 YYDKDF (reference sequence). CDR3 in DNA: TGTGCCACCAGCAGCGACAGGTTTCCAGGCCGGGACTTT. Its protein product is CATSSDRFPGRDF.

The gene calls are TRBV3-1 (or the pseudogene TRBV3-2) and TRBJ2-2; no definite D call. Germline CDR1 LGHDT, CDR2 YNNKEL (reference sequence). This CDR3 has 14 amino acids. The ends were cut back, 4 bases at V and 5 bases at J, with 11 bases in the middle. The CDR3 DNA follows: TGTGCCAGCAGCCGAGGCTTTGATACCGGGGAGCTGTTTTTT. It encodes CASSRGFDTGELFF.

The chain carries TRBV6-4 and TRBJ2-1, with 13 bases matching TRBD2. The CDR3 totals 16 residues. Germline V gives CDR1 MRHNA, CDR2 SNTAGT. V dropped 4 bases and J dropped 7; count of bases not matched to a gene: 7. The CDR3 bases are TGTGCCAGCAGTGCCATACTAGCGGGGGGGCAGAATGAGCAGTTCTTC. Amino acid sequence: CASSAILAGGQNEQFF.